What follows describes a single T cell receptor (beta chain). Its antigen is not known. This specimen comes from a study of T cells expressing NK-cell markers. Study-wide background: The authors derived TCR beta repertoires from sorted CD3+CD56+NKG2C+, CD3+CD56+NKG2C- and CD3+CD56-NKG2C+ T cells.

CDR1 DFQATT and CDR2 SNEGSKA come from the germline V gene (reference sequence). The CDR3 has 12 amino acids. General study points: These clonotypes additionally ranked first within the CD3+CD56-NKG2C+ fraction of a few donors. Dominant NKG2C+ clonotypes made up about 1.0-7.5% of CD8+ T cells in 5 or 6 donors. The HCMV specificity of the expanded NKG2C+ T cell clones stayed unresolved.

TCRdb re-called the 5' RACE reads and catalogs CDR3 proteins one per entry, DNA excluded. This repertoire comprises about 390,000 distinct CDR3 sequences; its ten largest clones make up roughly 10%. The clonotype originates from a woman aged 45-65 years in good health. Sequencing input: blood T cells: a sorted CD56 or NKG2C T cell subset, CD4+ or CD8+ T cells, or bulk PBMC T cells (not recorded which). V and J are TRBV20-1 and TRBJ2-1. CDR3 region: CSARVVQTEQFF.